The 10 T cell receptor beta chains below come from one sample, sequenced in a study of T cells in Graves' hyperthyroidism and ophthalmopathy. Authors of the study amplified TCR beta CDR3 regions from RNA transcripts. The primer set for the first-round RT-PCR of the TCR CDR3 was HTBI. Using its own MiXCR run on the multiplex PCR reads, TCRdb lists one record per CDR3 protein. The data contain roughly 300,000 distinct CDR3 sequences, 20% to 25% of them singletons. The specimen sequenced was blood. The receptor set was obtained from a woman between 45 and 60 years old with Graves' hyperthyroidism.

This clonotype was observed at least ten times. The chain couples TRBV28 to TRBJ2-2; the match to TRBD2 covers 9 bases. This CDR3 comprises 21 residues. The J segment lost 2 bases and the V segment lost 5 bases, leaving 21 bases of the junction unmatched. Germline V gene data show CDR1 as MDHEN and CDR2 as SYDVKM. CDR3 protein: CASSPLLTSSGEAFNTGELFF. In DNA form, the CDR3 reads TGTGCCAGCAGTCCCCTCCTGACCTCTAGCGGGGAGGCCTTTAACACCGGGGAGCTGTTTTTT.

This clonotype was counted ten times or more. This sequence joins TRBV2 and TRBJ2-7; TRBD1 is a possible D gene (6 bases). V dropped 6 bases and J dropped 0 bases, with 9 bases sitting between them. Germline V lookup: CDR1 SNHLY, CDR2 FYNNEI. The CDR3 has 13 amino acids. The CDR3, as DNA: TGTGCCAGCAGCCGGGACACCTCCTACGAGCAGTACTTC. Translating it yields CASSRDTSYEQYF.

The J gene is TRBJ1-6, the V gene TRBV19, with 8 bases that match TRBD1. Germline values: CDR1 LNHDA, CDR2 SQIVND (reference sequence). The CDR3 consists of 15 residues. V was pared by 3 bases and J by 7 bases, with 5 bases of the junction left unmatched. The CDR3 nucleotides are TGTGCCAGTAGTATTCCGGACAGGGAGAATTCACCCCTCCACTTT. Its protein product is CASSIPDRENSPLHF.

This sequence joins TRBV6-4 and TRBJ2-2; 10 bases align to TRBD1. This CDR3 has 17 amino acids. Germline CDR1 is MRHNA and CDR2 is SNTAGT. The trim removed 4 bases at V and 2 bases at J, leaving 7 bases unmatched. In DNA, the CDR3 is TGTGCCAGCAGTGTTCACGGACAGGGGGGAAACACCGGGGAGCTGTTTTTT. Translating gives CASSVHGQGGNTGELFF.

This clonotype was recorded at least ten times. The J gene is TRBJ1-1, the V gene TRBV11-2; TRBD1 matches 8 bases. Germline CDR1 reads SGHAT; CDR2 reads FQNNGV. This CDR3 is 19 amino acids long. V dropped 1 base and J dropped 2; count of bases not matched to a gene: 15. CDR3 nucleotide sequence: TGTGCCAGCAGCTTAGTAGACAGGGGACGGCCAAAGCGAAACACTGAAGCTTTCTTT. It is translated as CASSLVDRGRPKRNTEAFF.

The J gene is TRBJ1-5, the V gene TRBV20-1; D not certain. V shed 3 bases and J shed 3 bases, with 18 bases lying between them. The CDR3 loop spans 16 amino acids. Germline V gene data show CDR1 as DFQATT and CDR2 as SNEGSKA (reference sequence). CDR3 residues: CSASIQRPNLNQPQHF. The CDR3 DNA is TGCAGTGCTAGTATCCAGCGGCCGAACCTCAATCAGCCCCAGCATTTT.

In this sample, this clonotype turned up a few times. The rearrangement links TRBV19 to TRBJ2-3, with D uncertain. In germline, CDR1 is LNHDA, CDR2 SQIVND (reference sequence). This CDR3 region has 12 residues. V was pared by 4 bases and J by 5 bases, with 7 bases between. CDR3 DNA: TGTGCCAGTAGTACCGCGAGAGATACGCAGTATTTT. It yields the protein CASSTARDTQYF.

The rearrangement uses TRBV19 and TRBJ2-1, with 9 bases lining up with TRBD2. This CDR3 is built from 14 residues. CDR1 is LNHDA, CDR2 SQIVND, per germline (reference sequence). The V and J ends lost 2 bases and 5 bases, in that order; junction bases with no gene match: 1. The CDR3 here is CASSIIAGDNEQFF. The CDR3 DNA follows: TGTGCCAGTAGTATAATAGCGGGGGACAATGAGCAGTTCTTC.

V gene TRBV12-3 or TRBV12-4 combines with J gene TRBJ1-1; 9 nucleotides align to TRBD1. Trimming cost V 2 bases and J 6 bases; bases outside gene matches: 7. This CDR3 region has 15 residues. In DNA, the CDR3 is TGTGCCAGCAGTTTAACAGAAAGGACAGGGGCTGAAGCTTTCTTT. As protein: CASSLTERTGAEAFF.

In this sample, this clonotype turned up many times. The V call is TRBV6-6, the J call TRBJ2-1; D might be TRBD1 (5 bases). Per the germline V gene, CDR1 is MNHNY and CDR2 is SVGAGI (reference sequence). This CDR3 region has 17 residues. V was shortened by 0 bases and J by 3 bases, with 15 bases between the two germline ends. CDR3 amino acids: CASSYSGRASSYNEQFF. CDR3 nucleotide sequence: TGTGCCAGCAGTTACTCGGGCAGGGCCTCGAGCTACAATGAGCAGTTCTTC.